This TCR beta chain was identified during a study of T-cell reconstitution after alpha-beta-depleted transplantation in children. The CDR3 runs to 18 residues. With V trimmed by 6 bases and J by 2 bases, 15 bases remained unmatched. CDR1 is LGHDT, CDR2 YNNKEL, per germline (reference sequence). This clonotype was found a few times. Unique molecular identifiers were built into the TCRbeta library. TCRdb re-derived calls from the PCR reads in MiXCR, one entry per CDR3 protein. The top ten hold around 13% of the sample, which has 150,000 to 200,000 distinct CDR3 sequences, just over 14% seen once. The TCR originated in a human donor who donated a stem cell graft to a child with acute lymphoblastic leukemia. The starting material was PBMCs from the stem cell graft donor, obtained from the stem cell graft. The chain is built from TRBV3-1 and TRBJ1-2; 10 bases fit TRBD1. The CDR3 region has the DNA TGTGCCAGCAGGTCGGGACAGGGGCGAAACCTGAGGAACTATGGCTACACCTTC. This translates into CASRSGQGRNLRNYGYTF.